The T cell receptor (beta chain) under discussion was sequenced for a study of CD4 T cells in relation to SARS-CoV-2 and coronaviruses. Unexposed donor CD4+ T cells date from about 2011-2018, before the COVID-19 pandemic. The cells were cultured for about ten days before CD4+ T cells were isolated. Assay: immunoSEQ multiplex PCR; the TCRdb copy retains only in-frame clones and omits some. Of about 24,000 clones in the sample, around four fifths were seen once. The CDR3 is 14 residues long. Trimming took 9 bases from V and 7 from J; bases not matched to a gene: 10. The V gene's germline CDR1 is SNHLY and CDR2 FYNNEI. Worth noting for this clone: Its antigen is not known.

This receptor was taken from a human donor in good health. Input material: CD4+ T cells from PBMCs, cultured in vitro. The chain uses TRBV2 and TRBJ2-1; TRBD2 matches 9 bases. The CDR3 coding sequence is TGTGCCAGAAAGGGGCGGGAGGGGGATAATGAGCAGTTCTTC. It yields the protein CARKGREGDNEQFF.